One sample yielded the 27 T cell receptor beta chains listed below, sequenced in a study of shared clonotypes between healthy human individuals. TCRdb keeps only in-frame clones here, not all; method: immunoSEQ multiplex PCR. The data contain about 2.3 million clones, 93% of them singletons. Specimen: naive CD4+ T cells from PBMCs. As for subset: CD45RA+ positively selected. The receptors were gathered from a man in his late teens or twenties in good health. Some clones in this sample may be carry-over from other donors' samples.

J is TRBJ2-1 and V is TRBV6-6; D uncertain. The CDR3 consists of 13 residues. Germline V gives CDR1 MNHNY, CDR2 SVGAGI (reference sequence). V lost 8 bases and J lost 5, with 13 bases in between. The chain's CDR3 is CASGSHGNNEQFF. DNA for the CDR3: TGTGCCAGCGGCTCCCACGGAAACAATGAGCAGTTCTTC.

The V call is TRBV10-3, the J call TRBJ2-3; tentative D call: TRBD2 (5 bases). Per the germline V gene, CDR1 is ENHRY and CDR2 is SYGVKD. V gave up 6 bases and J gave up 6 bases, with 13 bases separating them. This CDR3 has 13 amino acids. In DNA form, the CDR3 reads TGTGCCATCAGCGGGAAGAGCGTGGATACGCAGTATTTT. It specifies CAISGKSVDTQYF.

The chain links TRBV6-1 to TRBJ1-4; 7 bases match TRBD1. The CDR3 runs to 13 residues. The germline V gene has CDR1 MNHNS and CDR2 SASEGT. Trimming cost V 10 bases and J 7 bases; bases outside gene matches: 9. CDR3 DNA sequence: TGTGCCATCGCCGGGACAGAGATTGAAAAACTGTTTTTT. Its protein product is CAIAGTEIEKLFF.

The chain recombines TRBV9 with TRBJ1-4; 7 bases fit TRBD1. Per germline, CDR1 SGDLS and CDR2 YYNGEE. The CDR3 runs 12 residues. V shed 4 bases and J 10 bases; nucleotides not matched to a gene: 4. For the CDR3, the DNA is TGTGCCAGCAGCCAGGACAGGACAAAACTGTTTTTT. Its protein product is CASSQDRTKLFF.

CDR3 sequence reads: CASRTCGSSTDTQYF. DNA of the CDR3: TGTGCCAGCAGGACTTGCGGATCTAGCACAGATACGCAGTATTTT. The chain employs TRBV6-4 and TRBJ2-3; D not resolved. The V end lost 6 bases, the J end lost 0 bases, and 13 bases lay between the germline ends. CDR1 and CDR2 (germline): MRHNA, SNTAGT. The CDR3 extends over 15 amino acids.

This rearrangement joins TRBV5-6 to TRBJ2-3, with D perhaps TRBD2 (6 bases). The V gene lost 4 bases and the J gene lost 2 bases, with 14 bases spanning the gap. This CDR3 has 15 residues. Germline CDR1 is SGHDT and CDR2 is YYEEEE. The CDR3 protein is CASSLRGLDTDTQYF. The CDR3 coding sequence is TGTGCCAGCAGCCTACGGGGACTGGACACAGATACGCAGTATTTT.

The chain's CDR3 is CASSPLNWGLEGNIQYF. The CDR3, as DNA: TGTGCCAGCAGCCCGCTGAACTGGGGCCTTGAAGGAAACATTCAGTACTTC. The J gene is TRBJ2-4, the V gene TRBV11-1, with D possibly being TRBD1 (5 bases). V lost 5 bases, J lost 6 bases, and 23 bases lay in between. The germline V gene encodes CDR1 SGHAT and CDR2 FQDESV (reference sequence). The CDR3 length is 17 residues.

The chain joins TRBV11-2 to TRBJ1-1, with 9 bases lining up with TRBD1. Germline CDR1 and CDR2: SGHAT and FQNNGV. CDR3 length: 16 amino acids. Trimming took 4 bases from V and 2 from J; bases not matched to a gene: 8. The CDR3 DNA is TGTGCCAGCAGCTCGCATTACAGGGGGCGTAACACTGAAGCTTTCTTT. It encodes CASSSHYRGRNTEAFF.

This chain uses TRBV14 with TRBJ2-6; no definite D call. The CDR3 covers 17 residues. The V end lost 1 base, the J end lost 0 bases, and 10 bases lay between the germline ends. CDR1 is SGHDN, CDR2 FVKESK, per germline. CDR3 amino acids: CASSQGQLFSGANVLTF. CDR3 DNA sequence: TGTGCCAGCAGCCAAGGGCAACTCTTCTCTGGGGCCAACGTCCTGACTTTC. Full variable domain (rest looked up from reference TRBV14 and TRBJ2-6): EAGVTQFPSHSVIEKGQTVTLRCDPISGHDNLYWYRRVMGKEIKFLLHFVKESKQDESGMPNNRFLAERTGGTYSTLKVQPAELEDSGVYFCASSQGQLFSGANVLTFGAGSRLTVL.

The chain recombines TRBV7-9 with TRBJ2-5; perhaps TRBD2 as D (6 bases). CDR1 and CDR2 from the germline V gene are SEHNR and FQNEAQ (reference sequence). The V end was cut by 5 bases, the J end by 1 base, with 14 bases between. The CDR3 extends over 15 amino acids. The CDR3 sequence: CASSLREAAQETQYF. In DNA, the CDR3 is TGTGCCAGCAGCCTCAGGGAGGCAGCCCAAGAGACCCAGTACTTC. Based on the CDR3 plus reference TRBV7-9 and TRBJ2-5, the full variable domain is DTGVSQNPRHKITKRGQNVTFRCDPISEHNRLYWYRQTLGQGPEFLTYFQNEAQLEKSRLLSDRFSAERPKGSFSTLEIQRTEQGDSAMYLCASSLREAAQETQYFGPGTRLLVL.

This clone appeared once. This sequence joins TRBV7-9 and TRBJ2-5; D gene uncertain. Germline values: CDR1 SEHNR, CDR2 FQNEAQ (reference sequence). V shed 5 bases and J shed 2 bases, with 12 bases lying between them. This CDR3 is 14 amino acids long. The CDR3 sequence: CASSPLQLQETQYF. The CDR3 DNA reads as TGTGCCAGCAGCCCTCTACAACTACAAGAGACCCAGTACTTC.

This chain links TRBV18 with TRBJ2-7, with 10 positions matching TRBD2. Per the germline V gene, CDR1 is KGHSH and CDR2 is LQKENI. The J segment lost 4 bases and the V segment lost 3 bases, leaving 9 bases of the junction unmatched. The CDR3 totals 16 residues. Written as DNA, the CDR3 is TGTGCCAGCTCACCTGCAACCCGGACTAGCGGTTACGAGCAGTACTTC. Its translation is CASSPATRTSGYEQYF.

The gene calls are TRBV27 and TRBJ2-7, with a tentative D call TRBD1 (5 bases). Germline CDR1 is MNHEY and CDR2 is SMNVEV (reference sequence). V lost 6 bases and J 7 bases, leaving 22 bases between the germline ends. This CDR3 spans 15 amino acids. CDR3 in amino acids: CASRLTDPETVEQYF. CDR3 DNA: TGTGCCAGCAGGTTGACAGACCCCGAAACTGTGGAGCAGTACTTC.

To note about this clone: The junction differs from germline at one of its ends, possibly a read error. The CDR3 is CATSRGNTNTGELFF. Written as DNA, the CDR3 is TGTGCCACCAGTAGGGGAAACACGAACACCGGGGAGCTGTTTTTT. This chain joins TRBV6-6 and TRBJ2-2; TRBD1 might be the D (5 bases). Germline V gene lookup returns CDR1 MNHNY and CDR2 SVGAGI (reference sequence). The CDR3 extends over 15 amino acids.

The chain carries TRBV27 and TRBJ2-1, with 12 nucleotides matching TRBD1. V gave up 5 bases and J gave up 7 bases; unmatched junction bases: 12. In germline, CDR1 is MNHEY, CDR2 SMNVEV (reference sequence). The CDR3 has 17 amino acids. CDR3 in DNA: TGTGCCAGCAGTCTCCTCCGGGACAGGGGGCGAACTAATGAGCAGTTCTTC. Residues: CASSLLRDRGRTNEQFF.

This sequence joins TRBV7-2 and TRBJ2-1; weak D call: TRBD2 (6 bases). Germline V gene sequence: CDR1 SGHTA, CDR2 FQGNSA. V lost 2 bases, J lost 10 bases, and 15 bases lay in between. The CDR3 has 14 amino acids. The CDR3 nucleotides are TGTGCCAGCAGCTTACTTCCGGGACTTTCCGAGCAGTTCTTC. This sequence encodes CASSLLPGLSEQFF.

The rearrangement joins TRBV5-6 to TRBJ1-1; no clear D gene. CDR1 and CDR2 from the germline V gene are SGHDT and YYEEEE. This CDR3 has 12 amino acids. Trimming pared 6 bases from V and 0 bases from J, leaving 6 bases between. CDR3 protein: CASNSMNTEAFF. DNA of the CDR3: TGTGCCAGCAACAGTATGAACACTGAAGCTTTCTTT.

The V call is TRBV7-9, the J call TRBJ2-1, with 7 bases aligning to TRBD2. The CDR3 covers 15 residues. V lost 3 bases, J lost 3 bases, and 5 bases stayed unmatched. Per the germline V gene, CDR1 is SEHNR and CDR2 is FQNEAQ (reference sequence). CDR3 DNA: TGTGCCAGCAGCTTCGGGCTAGCGGTCTACAATGAGCAGTTCTTC. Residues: CASSFGLAVYNEQFF.

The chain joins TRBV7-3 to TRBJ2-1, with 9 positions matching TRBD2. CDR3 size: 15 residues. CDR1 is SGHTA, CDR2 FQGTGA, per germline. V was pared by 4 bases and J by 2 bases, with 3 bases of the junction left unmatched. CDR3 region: CASSSSGDTYNEQFF. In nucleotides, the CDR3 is TGTGCCAGCAGCTCTAGCGGGGATACCTACAATGAGCAGTTCTTC.

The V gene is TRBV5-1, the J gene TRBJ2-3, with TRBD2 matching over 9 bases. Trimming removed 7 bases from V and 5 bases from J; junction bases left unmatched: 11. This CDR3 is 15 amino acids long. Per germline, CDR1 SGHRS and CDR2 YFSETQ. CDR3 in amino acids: CASAASGARGDTQYF. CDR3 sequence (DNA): TGCGCCAGCGCGGCTAGCGGGGCCAGGGGAGATACGCAGTATTTT.

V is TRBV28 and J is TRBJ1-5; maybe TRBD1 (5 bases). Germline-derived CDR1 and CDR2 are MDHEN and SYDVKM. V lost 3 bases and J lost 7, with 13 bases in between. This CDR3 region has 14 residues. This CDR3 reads CASSFGRAKQPQHF. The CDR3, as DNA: TGTGCCAGCAGTTTTGGCAGGGCTAAACAGCCCCAGCATTTT.

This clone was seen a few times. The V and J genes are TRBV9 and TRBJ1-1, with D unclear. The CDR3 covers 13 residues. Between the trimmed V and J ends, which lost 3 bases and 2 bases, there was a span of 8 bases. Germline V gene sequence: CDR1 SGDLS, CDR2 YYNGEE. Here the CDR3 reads CASSADINTEAFF. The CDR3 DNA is TGTGCCAGCAGCGCGGATATTAACACTGAAGCTTTCTTT.

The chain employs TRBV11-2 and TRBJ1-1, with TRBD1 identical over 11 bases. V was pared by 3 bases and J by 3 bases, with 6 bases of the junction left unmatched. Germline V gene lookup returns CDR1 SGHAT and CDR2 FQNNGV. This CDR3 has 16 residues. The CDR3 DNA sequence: TGTGCCAGCAGCTTTAGGACAGGGGGCCAGTACACTGAAGCTTTCTTT. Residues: CASSFRTGGQYTEAFF. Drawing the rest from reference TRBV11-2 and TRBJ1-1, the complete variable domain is EAGVAQSPRYKIIEKRQSVAFWCNPISGHATLYWYQQILGQGPKLLIQFQNNGVVDDSQLPKDRFSAERLKGVDSTLKIQPAKLEDSAVYLCASSFRTGGQYTEAFFGQGTRLTVV.

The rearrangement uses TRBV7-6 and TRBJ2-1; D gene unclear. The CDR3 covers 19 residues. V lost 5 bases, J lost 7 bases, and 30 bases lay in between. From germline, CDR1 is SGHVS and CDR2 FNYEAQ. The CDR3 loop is CASSPNPGPTPLSVNEQFF. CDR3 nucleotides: TGTGCCAGCAGCCCCAATCCGGGCCCTACCCCTTTGAGCGTGAATGAGCAGTTCTTC. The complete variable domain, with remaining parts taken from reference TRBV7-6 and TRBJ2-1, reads GAGVSQSPRYKVTKRGQDVALRCDPISGHVSLYWYRQALGQGPEFLTYFNYEAQQDKSGLPNDRFSAERPEGSISTLTIQRTEQRDSAMYRCASSPNPGPTPLSVNEQFFGPGTRLTVL.

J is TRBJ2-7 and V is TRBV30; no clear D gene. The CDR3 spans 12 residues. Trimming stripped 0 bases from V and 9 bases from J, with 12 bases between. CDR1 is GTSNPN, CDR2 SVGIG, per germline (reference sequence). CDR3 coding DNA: TGTGCCTGGAGTGTAGTAGGGCTGAGGCAGTACTTC. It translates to CAWSVVGLRQYF.

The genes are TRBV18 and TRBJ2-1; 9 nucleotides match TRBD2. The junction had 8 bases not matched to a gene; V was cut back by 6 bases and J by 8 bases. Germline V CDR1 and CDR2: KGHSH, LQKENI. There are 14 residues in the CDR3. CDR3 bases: TGTGCCAGCTCCTTCCGGACTAGCGTCGATGAGCAGTTCTTC. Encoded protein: CASSFRTSVDEQFF.

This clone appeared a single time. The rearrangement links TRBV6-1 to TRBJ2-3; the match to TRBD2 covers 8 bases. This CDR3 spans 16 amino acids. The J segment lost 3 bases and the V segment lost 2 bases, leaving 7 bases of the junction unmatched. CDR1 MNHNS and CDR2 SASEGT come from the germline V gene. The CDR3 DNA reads TGTGCCAGCAGTGAAACCAGCGGGAGTGGGACAGATACGCAGTATTTT. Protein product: CASSETSGSGTDTQYF.